This T cell receptor (beta chain) was documented in a study of technical replicates of blood from a handful of donors. Trimming removed 2 bases from V and 4 bases from J; junction bases left unmatched: 6. Germline loops: CDR1 GTSNPN, CDR2 SVGIG (reference sequence). The CDR3 loop spans 14 amino acids. Here immunoSEQ multiplex PCR was the method, and the copy in TCRdb shows in-frame clones only, minus some. The table records around 71,000 clones, roughly 92% of them present only once. The specimen sequenced was T cells isolated from PBMCs. The origin of this receptor is a human donor in good health. This chain links TRBV30 with TRBJ2-5; 8 bases agree with TRBD2. The CDR3 region is CAWSQTGGRETQYF. The DNA for the CDR3 is TGTGCCTGGAGTCAGACGGGAGGGAGAGAGACCCAGTACTTC.